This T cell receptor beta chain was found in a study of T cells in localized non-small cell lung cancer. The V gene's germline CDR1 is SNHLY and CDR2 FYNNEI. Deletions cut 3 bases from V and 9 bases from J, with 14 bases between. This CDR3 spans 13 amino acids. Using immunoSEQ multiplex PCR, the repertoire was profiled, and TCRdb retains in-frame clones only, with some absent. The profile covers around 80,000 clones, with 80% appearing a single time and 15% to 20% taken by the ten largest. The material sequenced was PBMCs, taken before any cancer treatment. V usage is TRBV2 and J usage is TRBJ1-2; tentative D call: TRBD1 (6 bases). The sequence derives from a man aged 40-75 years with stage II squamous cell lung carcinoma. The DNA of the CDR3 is TGTGCCAGCAGTGACTCCCGACAGGACCGCTACACCTTC. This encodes CASSDSRQDRYTF.